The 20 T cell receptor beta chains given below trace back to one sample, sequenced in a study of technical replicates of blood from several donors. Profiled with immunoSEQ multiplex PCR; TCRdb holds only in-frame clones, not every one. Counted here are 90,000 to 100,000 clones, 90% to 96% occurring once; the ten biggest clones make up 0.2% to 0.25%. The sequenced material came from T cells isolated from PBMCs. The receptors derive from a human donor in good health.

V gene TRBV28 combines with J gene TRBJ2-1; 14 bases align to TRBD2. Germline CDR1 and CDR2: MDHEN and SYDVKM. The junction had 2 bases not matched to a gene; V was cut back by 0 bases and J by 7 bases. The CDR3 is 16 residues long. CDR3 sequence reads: CASSLWTSGRGNEQFF. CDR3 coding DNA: TGTGCCAGCAGTTTATGGACTAGCGGGAGGGGGAATGAGCAGTTCTTC.

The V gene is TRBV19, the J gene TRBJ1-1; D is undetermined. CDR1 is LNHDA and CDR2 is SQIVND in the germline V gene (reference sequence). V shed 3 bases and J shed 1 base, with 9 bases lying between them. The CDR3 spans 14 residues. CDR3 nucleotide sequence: TGTGCCAGTAGTATCAGCCAGGCGAACACTGAAGCTTTCTTT. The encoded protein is CASSISQANTEAFF.

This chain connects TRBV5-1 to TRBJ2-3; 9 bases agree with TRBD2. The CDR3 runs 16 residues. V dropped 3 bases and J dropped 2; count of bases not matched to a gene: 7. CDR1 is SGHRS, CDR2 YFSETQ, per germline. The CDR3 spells CASSSPSGTLTDTQYF. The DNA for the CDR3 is TGCGCCAGCAGCTCGCCTAGCGGGACACTCACAGATACGCAGTATTTT.

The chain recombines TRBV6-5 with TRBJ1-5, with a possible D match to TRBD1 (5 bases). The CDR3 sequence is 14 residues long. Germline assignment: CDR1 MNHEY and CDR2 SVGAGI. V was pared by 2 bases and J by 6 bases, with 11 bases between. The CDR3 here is CASSYSWGGQPQHF. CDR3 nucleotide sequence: TGTGCCAGCAGTTACAGCTGGGGCGGTCAGCCCCAGCATTTT.

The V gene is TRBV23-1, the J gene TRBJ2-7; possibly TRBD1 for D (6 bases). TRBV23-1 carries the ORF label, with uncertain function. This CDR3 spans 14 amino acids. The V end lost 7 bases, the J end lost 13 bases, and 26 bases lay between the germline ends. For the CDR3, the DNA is TGCGCCAGCAACCCTCTGGCCGGGACACCACACAGCTACTTC. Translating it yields CASNPLAGTPHSYF.

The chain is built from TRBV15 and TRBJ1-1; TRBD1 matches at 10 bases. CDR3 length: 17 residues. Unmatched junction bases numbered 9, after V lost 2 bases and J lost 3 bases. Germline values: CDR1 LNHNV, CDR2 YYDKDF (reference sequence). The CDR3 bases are TGTGCCACCAGCAGATTAGGATGGGACAGGGGCGACACTGAAGCTTTCTTT. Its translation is CATSRLGWDRGDTEAFF.

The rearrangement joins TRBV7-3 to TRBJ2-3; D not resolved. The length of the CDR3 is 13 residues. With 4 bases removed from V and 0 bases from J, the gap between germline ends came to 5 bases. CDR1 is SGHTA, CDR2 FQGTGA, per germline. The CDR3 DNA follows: TGTGCCAGCAGCTCGTCTAGCACAGATACGCAGTATTTT. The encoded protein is CASSSSSTDTQYF.

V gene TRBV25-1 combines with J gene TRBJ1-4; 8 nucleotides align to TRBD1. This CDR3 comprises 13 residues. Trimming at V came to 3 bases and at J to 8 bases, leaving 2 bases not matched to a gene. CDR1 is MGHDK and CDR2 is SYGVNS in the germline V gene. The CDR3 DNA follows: TGTGCCAGCAGTGACAGGGGGCAGGAAAAACTGTTTTTT. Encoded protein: CASSDRGQEKLFF.

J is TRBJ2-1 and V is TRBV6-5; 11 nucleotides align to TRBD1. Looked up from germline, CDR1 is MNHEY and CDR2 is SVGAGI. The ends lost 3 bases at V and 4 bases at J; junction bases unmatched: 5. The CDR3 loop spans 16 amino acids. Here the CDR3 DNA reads TGTGCCAGCAGTTATTACCGGGACAGGGGGTACAATGAGCAGTTCTTC. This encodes CASSYYRDRGYNEQFF.

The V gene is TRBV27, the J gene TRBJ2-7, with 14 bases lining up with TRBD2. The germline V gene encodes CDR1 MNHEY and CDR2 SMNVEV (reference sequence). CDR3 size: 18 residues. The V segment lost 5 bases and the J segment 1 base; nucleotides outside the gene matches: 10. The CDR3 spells CASSPRTSGRYLSYEQYF. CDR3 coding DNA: TGTGCCAGCAGTCCCAGGACTAGCGGGAGGTACTTGTCCTACGAGCAGTACTTC.

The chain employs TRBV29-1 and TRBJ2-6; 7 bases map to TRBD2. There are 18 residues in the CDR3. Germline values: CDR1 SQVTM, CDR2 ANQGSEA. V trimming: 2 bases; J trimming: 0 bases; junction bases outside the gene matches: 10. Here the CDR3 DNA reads TGCAGCGTTGAAATTCCGGGAGGCCCTAGCTCTGGGGCCAACGTCCTGACTTTC. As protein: CSVEIPGGPSSGANVLTF.

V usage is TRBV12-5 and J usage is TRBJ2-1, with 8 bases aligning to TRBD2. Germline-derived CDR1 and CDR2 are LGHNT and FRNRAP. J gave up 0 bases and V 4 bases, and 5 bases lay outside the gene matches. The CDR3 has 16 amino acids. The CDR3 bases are TGTGCTAGTGGTTCCCACGGGGGGGGCTCCTACAATGAGCAGTTCTTC. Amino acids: CASGSHGGGSYNEQFF.

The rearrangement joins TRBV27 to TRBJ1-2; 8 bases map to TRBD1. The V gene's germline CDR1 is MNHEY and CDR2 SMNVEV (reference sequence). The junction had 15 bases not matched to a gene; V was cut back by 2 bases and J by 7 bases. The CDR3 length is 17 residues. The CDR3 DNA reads TGTGCCAGCAGTTTAGGGGGGTACAGGGGGGCTATCTGTGGCTACACCTTC. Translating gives CASSLGGYRGAICGYTF.

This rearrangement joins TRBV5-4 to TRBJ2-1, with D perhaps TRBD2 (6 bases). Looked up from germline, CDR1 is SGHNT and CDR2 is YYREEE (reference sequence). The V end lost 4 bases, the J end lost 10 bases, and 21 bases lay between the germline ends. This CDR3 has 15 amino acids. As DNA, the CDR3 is TGTGCCAGCAGCCCCCTGGCGGGGTCTTTTCAGGAGCAGTTCTTC. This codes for CASSPLAGSFQEQFF.

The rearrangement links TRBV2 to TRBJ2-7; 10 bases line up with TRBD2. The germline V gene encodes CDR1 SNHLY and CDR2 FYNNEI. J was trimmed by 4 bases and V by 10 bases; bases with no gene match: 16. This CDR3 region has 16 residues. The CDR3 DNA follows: TGTGCCACCCCCCGAGTGACCAGCGGGAGGGCTTACGAGCAGTACTTC. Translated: CATPRVTSGRAYEQYF.

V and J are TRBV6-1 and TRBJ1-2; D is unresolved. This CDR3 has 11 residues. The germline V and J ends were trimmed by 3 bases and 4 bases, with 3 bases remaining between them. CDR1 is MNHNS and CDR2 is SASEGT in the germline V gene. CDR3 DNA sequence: TGTGCCAGCAGTGACAGCTATGGCTACACCTTC. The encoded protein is CASSDSYGYTF.

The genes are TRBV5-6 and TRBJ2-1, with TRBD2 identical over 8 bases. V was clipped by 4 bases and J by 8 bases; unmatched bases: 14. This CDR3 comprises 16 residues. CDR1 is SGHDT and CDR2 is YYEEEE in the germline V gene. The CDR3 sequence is CASSRSLTGGPHEQFF. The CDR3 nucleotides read TGTGCCAGCAGCCGCTCGCTCACGGGAGGGCCCCATGAGCAGTTCTTC.

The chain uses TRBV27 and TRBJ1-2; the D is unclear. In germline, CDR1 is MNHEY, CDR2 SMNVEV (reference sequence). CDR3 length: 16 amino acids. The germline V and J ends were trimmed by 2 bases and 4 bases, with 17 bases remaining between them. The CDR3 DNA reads TGTGCCAGCAGTTTAGGCGCGGCAGTAACTTCCTATGGCTACACCTTC. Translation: CASSLGAAVTSYGYTF.

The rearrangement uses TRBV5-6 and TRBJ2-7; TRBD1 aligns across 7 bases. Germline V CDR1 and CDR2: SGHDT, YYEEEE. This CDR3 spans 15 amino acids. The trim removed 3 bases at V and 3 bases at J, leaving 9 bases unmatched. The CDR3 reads CASSSLDRDDYEQYF. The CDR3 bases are TGTGCCAGCAGCTCCCTCGACAGGGACGACTACGAGCAGTACTTC.

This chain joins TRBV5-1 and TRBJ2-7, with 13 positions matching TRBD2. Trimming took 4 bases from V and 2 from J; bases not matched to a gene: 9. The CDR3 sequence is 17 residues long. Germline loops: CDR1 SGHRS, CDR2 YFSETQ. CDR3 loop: CASSVGTSGILAYEQYF. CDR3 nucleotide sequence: TGCGCCAGCAGCGTAGGGACTAGCGGGATCCTAGCCTACGAGCAGTACTTC. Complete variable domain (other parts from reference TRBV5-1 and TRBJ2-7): KAGVTQTPRYLIKTRGQQVTLSCSPISGHRSVSWYQQTPGQGLQFLFEYFSETQRNKGNFPGRFSGRQFSNSRSEMNVSTLELGDSALYLCASSVGTSGILAYEQYFGPGTRLTVT.